Listed below are T cell receptor beta chains from one sample, sequenced in a study of metastatic and nonmetastatic thyroid tumors. TCRdb used MiXCR to call clones anew from the PCR reads. The table has 30,000 to 35,000 clones, 14% to 15% seen once; the top ten hold around a fifth. Sample: blood. The receptors come from a male donor with papillary thyroid cancer or a benign thyroid nodule (not recorded which). Some clones in this sample may be carry-over from other donors' samples. Both conserved end residues are part of each CDR3. A D gene is named only where the DNA matches it firmly. Size is omitted from some rows. Given values are once, few, many or a class for expanded clones.

V,D,size,J,DNA,CDR3
TRBV20-1,.,many,TRBJ1-4,TGCAGTGCTGAGGTGTTAGCTAATGAAAAACTGTTTTTT,CSAEVLANEKLFF
TRBV20-1,.,many,TRBJ1-6,TGCAGTGCTAGGCCGGGGGGACATATTTATTCACCCCTCCACTTT,CSARPGGHIYSPLHF
TRBV6-2/TRBV6-3,.,many,TRBJ2-7,TGTGCCAGCAGGGGACCATCCTACGAGCAGTACTTC,CASRGPSYEQYF
TRBV6-1,.,medium-sized,TRBJ1-2,TGTGCCAGCAGAGTCGACAGTAACTATGGCTACACCTTC,CASRVDSNYGYTF
TRBV6-1,.,.,TRBJ2-2,TGTGCCAGCAGAGAATCTGTTGACACCGGGGAGCTGTTTTTT,CASRESVDTGELFF
TRBV19,.,few,TRBJ1-1,TGTGCCAGTAGTATAACAGGGTTCTCGAACACTGAAGCTTTCTTT,CASSITGFSNTEAFF
TRBV24-1,.,many,TRBJ1-4,TGTGCCACCAGTGATTCCCGACAGTCAACTAATGAAAAACTGTTTTTT,CATSDSRQSTNEKLFF
TRBV18,TRBD1,many,TRBJ1-2,TGTGCCAGCTCACCAGGACAGGCATATGGCTACACCTTC,CASSPGQAYGYTF
TRBV3-1,.,.,TRBJ2-5,TGTGCCAGCAGCCCTAGAAGTGGGTCCCAGTACTTC,CASSPRSGSQYF
TRBV14,TRBD2,many,TRBJ2-3,TGTGCCAGCAGCCCGCTACTAGCGGGACCAGATACGCAGTATTTT,CASSPLLAGPDTQYF
TRBV11-2,.,.,TRBJ2-1,TGTGCCACCAGCTTAGGCGGTAGCGGTAGTGGCGAGCAGTTCTTC,CATSLGGSGSGEQFF
TRBV20-1,.,many,TRBJ2-7,TGCAGTCCCCAAGGGGACCTCGTGTACGAGCAGTACTTC,CSPQGDLVYEQYF
TRBV20-1,TRBD1,many,TRBJ1-1,TGCAGTGCTAGAGATGCCCTCCGACAGGGGCTGAACACTGAAGCTTTCTTT,CSARDALRQGLNTEAFF
TRBV4-1,.,many,TRBJ1-2,TGCGCCAGCAGCCAACCCTACAGAGGTCCCGCTAACTATGGCTACACCTTC,CASSQPYRGPANYGYTF
TRBV28,TRBD1,many,TRBJ1-6,TGTGCCAGCAAGAGCACAGGGGGCAAAATATTAAATTCACCCCTCCACTTT,CASKSTGGKILNSPLHF
TRBV7-8,TRBD2,many,TRBJ2-2,TGTGCCAGCAGCTGGAGCGGGAGTGGGCGAACCGGGGAGCTGTTTTTT,CASSWSGSGRTGELFF
TRBV28,.,many,TRBJ2-5,TGTGCCAGCGGTATGGGCCAAGAGACCCAGTACTTC,CASGMGQETQYF
TRBV6-1,TRBD2,medium-sized,TRBJ2-1,TGTGCCAGCAGGACCCTAGCGGGAGCCTACAATGAGCAGTTCTTC,CASRTLAGAYNEQFF